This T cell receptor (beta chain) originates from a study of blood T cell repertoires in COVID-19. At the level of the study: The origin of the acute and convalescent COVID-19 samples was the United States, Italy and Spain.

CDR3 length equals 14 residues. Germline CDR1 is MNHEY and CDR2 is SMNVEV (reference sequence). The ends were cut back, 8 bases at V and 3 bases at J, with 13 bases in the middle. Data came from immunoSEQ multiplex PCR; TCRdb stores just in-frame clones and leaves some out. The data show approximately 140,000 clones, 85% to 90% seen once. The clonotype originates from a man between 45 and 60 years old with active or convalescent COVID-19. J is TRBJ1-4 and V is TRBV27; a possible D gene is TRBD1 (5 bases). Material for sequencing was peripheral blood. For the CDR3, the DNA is TGTGCCAGCGGAAGGGGAGGGGCTAATGAAAAACTGTTTTTT. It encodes CASGRGGANEKLFF.